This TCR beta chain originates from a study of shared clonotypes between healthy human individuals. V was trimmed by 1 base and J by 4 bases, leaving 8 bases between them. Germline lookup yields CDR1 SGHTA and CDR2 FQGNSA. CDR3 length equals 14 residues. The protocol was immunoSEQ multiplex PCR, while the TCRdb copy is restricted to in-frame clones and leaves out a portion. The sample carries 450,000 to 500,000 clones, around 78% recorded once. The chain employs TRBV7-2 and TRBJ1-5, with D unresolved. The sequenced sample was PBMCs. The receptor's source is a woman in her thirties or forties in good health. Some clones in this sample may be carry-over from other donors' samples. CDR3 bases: TGTGCCAGCAGCTTAGGAGGGAGGAATCAGCCCCAGCATTTT. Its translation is CASSLGGRNQPQHF.